This entry describes one TCR beta chain. This clone occurred once. Its antigen specificity is not known. Per-base quality was not reported, and no clone a single base away is much larger than it. These data belong to a study of blood T cell repertoires in COVID-19 (dated by TCRdb to 2020 to 2022). With respect to the entire study: Samples from collaborators originated in the United States, Italy and Spain and spanned both the acute and convalescent phases of COVID-19. The material from the prospective study consisted of cDNA or gDNA derived from T cells, B-cell-depleted T cells, or PBMCs. The dataset comprised deeply sampled blood TCRbeta repertoires from subjects exposed to, actively infected with, or recovered from COVID-19. Nearly every sample came with metadata listing a de-identified subject ID, COVID-19 status, age in years and sex. The samples were drawn from the first 160 participants of the ongoing ImmuneRACE study and from 1,254 subjects provided by 6 global collaborators. Where HLA class I and class II types were available, the types were taken from metadata supplied by the sample provider, not from assay-based typing. The repertoires were made available in a free public database intended to serve as a resource for research on the immune response to SARS-CoV-2.

The immunoSEQ Assay, a bias-controlled multiplex PCR, was used to amplify TCRbeta CDR3 regions from genomic DNA. Regarding the original processing steps: The number of nucleated cells in each sample was estimated from the amplification of reference gene primers within the assay. To quantify the absolute abundance of each unique TCRbeta CDR3 rearrangement, sequence reads were collapsed and filtered. Productive Simpson clonality was computed per sample as the square root of Simpson's diversity index over productive rearrangements. TCRdb mirrors the immuneACCESS table, restricted to in-frame sequences. Some clones are absent from its copies; in checked studies, under half trace to an unresolved V gene, and the reason for the others is unknown. V, J and clone size are those of that table, while D and trimming were read from the DNA. The sample yields 150,000 to 200,000 clones; 70% to 90% were counted once. About 8.6% of the sample is held by the ten biggest clonotypes.

The collaborating institutions used their own protocols to collect whole blood in K2EDTA tubes. Collaborator samples were shipped for TCRbeta analysis as frozen whole blood, isolated PBMCs, or DNA extracted from either sample type. Relative to germline, V is 6 bases shorter and J is 3 bases shorter, with 8 bases between their ends. The CDR3 measures 12 amino acids from cysteine to phenylalanine. Left in the record is the CDR3 DNA by itself, 36 bases read in frame from the first base. CDR1 SNHLY and CDR2 FYNNEI were looked up in the germline V gene. Paper-wide results and their limitations: The quantity of clinical and demographic metadata differed by source and by participant and was supplied without curation.

This clonotype was sampled from a man aged 45-65 years with active or convalescent COVID-19. Sequencing was performed on peripheral blood. The sequence joins TRBV2 to TRBJ2-5; confidence is insufficient to name the D gene. This receptor carries the CDR3 CASSLRKETQYF. DNA sequence: TGTGCCAGCAGCCTGAGAAAAGAGACCCAGTACTTC.